The clone carrying this T cell receptor beta chain was seen a few times. Its target is unknown. This entry is derived from a study of beta chain features in type 1 diabetes. Per donor, one heparinised blood draw averaged around 0.12 L. Unmatched junction bases numbered 12, after V lost 5 bases and J lost 7 bases. The length of the CDR3 is 14 residues. Germline V gene sequence: CDR1 GTSNPN, CDR2 SVGIG (reference sequence). Overall study results and limits: Equally in patients and controls, PCR might preferentially amplify shorter templates. The study left unresolved whether HLA type influences TCRB rearrangement. Shorter TCRB CDR3s, moderately but significantly so, marked every one of the four CD4+ subsets in Type 1 diabetes patients. Compared with healthy donors, patients appeared to share more similar naive, central memory and regulatory TCRB repertoires.

The whole isolated RNA underwent reverse transcription, so sequencing captured expressed TCRB transcripts. This table comes from immunoSEQ multiplex PCR, and its TCRdb copy is limited to in-frame clones, with some not included. The sample holds over 650,000 clones, over 12% seen once. The chain links TRBV30 to TRBJ2-3, with 7 bases aligning to TRBD2. Sequenced material: naive CD4+ T cells from blood. This sequence was found in a man between 18 and 35 years old with type 1 diabetes. CDR3 region: CAWATGTTPYTQYF. The CDR3, as DNA: TGTGCCTGGGCTACCGGGACTACTCCATATACGCAGTATTTT.